The 19 T cell receptor beta chains below come from one sample, sequenced in a study of blood T cell repertoires in COVID-19. Sequencing used immunoSEQ multiplex PCR; TCRdb keeps in-frame clones, though not all of them. Of around 500,000 clones listed, approximately 91% are singletons. The sequenced material came from PBMCs or T cells enriched from blood (not recorded which). All receptors derive from an older woman who had recovered from COVID-19.

The table lists this clone with a few counts. The chain carries TRBV2 and TRBJ1-5; possibly TRBD1 for D (5 bases). V lost 0 bases to trimming and J lost 3 bases, with 9 bases between them. This CDR3 comprises 15 residues. CDR1 SNHLY and CDR2 FYNNEI come from the germline V gene. This CDR3 is CASSEAGRPNQPQHF. As DNA, the CDR3 is TGTGCCAGCAGTGAAGCGGGGCGACCCAATCAGCCCCAGCATTTT.

The V call is TRBV2, the J call TRBJ2-7, with D perhaps matching TRBD2 (5 bases). CDR3 length equals 12 residues. CDR1 is SNHLY, CDR2 FYNNEI, per germline. Trimming cost V 2 bases and J 13 bases, with 15 bases left between them. The CDR3 DNA sequence: TGTGCCAGCAGTGAAATAGGAGGTCGGTATTACGTC. It translates to CASSEIGGRYYV.

The V gene is TRBV5-1, the J gene TRBJ2-2; D gene uncertain. The CDR3 length is 16 residues. The germline V gene has CDR1 SGHRS and CDR2 YFSETQ. The ends were cut back, 1 base at V and 7 bases at J, with 17 bases in the middle. CDR3 in amino acids: CASSLNPTGVDGELFF. CDR3 coding DNA: TGCGCCAGCAGCTTGAACCCGACGGGTGTTGACGGGGAGCTGTTTTTT. Variable domain in full (rest from reference TRBV5-1 and TRBJ2-2): KAGVTQTPRYLIKTRGQQVTLSCSPISGHRSVSWYQQTPGQGLQFLFEYFSETQRNKGNFPGRFSGRQFSNSRSEMNVSTLELGDSALYLCASSLNPTGVDGELFFGEGSRLTVL.

The rearrangement joins TRBV18 to TRBJ1-2; perhaps TRBD1 as D (5 bases). This CDR3 has 13 amino acids. V gave up 2 bases and J gave up 8 bases, with 12 bases separating them. Per the germline V gene, CDR1 is KGHSH and CDR2 is LQKENI. CDR3 nucleotide sequence: TGTGCCAGCTCACCAATACCGACAGAGGGCTACACCTTC. Translating it yields CASSPIPTEGYTF.

This clone was seen a single time. V gene TRBV15 combines with J gene TRBJ1-3; D uncertain. Trimming took off 8 bases at V and 1 base at J, with 9 bases between the two ends. The CDR3 covers 13 residues. Germline-derived CDR1 and CDR2 are LNHNV and YYDKDF (reference sequence). The CDR3 sequence is CATRTRSGNTIYF. The CDR3 coding sequence is TGTGCCACCCGAACTAGATCTGGAAACACCATATATTTT.

J is TRBJ1-3 and V is TRBV15, with D possibly being TRBD1 (5 bases). This CDR3 comprises 15 residues. V was trimmed by 0 bases and J by 4 bases, leaving 10 bases between them. Germline V gene lookup returns CDR1 LNHNV and CDR2 YYDKDF (reference sequence). The CDR3 spells CATSRDPRVGNTIYF. DNA for the CDR3: TGTGCCACCAGCAGAGACCCCAGGGTGGGAAACACCATATATTTT.

The chain combines TRBV7-6 with TRBJ1-3; maybe TRBD1 (5 bases). The CDR3 has 17 amino acids. Germline CDR1 is SGHVS and CDR2 is FNYEAQ. The V end was cut by 5 bases, the J end by 0 bases, with 17 bases between. The CDR3 reads CASSPRAALSSGNTIYF. The CDR3 nucleotides read TGTGCCAGCAGCCCCAGGGCCGCGCTGAGCTCTGGAAACACCATATATTTT.

V gene TRBV12-5 combines with J gene TRBJ1-1; possibly TRBD1 for D (5 bases). The CDR3 loop spans 12 amino acids. The V gene's germline CDR1 is LGHNT and CDR2 FRNRAP. Trimming stripped 4 bases from V and 7 bases from J, with 10 bases between. CDR3 sequence (DNA): TGTGCTAGTGGTTCCAGGGTGAGTGAAGCTTTCTTT. The encoded protein is CASGSRVSEAFF. The variable domain in full, completed from reference TRBV12-5 and TRBJ1-1, reads DARVTQTPRHKVTEMGQEVTMRCQPILGHNTVFWYRQTMMQGLELLAYFRNRAPLDDSGMPKDRFSAEMPDATLATLKIQPSEPRDSAVYFCASGSRVSEAFFGQGTRLTVV.

To note about this clone: Other DNA sequences of this sample code for an identical CDR3. V and J are TRBV4-1 and TRBJ1-5, with D hard to call. Trimming took off 0 bases at V and 5 bases at J, with 5 bases between the two ends. CDR3 length equals 13 residues. The germline V gene encodes CDR1 MGHRA and CDR2 YSYEKL. Here the CDR3 reads CASSQDRDQPQHF. CDR3 coding DNA: TGCGCCAGCAGCCAAGATCGGGATCAGCCCCAGCATTTT.

Written as DNA, the CDR3 is TGTGCCAGCAGTTTATCAACAGGGGAAGGTCAGCCCCAGCATTTT. Protein sequence: CASSLSTGEGQPQHF. The V call is TRBV27, the J call TRBJ1-5; TRBD1 agrees at 7 bases. Germline CDR1 and CDR2: MNHEY and SMNVEV (reference sequence). V lost 0 bases and J lost 6; bases outside the gene matches: 5. The CDR3 has 15 amino acids.

J is TRBJ1-1 and V is TRBV5-6; 7 nucleotides align to TRBD1. The CDR3 contains 14 residues. The germline CDR1 and CDR2 sequences are SGHDT and YYEEEE. Trimming removed 2 bases from V and 4 bases from J; junction bases left unmatched: 5. This chain's CDR3 is CASSFDRVSTEAFF. CDR3 nucleotide sequence: TGTGCCAGCAGCTTCGACAGGGTGAGCACTGAAGCTTTCTTT.

The genes are TRBV11-3 and TRBJ2-3; 15 positions agree with TRBD2. Germline V gene lookup returns CDR1 SGHNT and CDR2 YENEEA. The CDR3 spans 17 residues. The ends lost 3 bases at V and 5 bases at J; junction bases unmatched: 6. The CDR3 protein is CASSFGLAGGRKDTQYF. Here the CDR3 DNA reads TGTGCCAGCAGCTTCGGACTAGCGGGGGGGCGGAAAGATACGCAGTATTTT.

The V and J genes are TRBV5-1 and TRBJ1-4, with 9 bases identical to TRBD1. This CDR3 contains 15 residues. Trimming cost V 0 bases and J 7 bases; bases outside gene matches: 4. Germline CDR1 SGHRS, CDR2 YFSETQ. Written as DNA, the CDR3 is TGCGCCAGCAGCTTGGAACAGGGGGCGAGTGAAAAACTGTTTTTT. It translates to CASSLEQGASEKLFF.

The chain combines TRBV30 with TRBJ2-3; 7 bases line up with TRBD2. The ends lost 4 bases at V and 2 bases at J; junction bases unmatched: 15. The CDR3 has 17 residues. Germline V lookup: CDR1 GTSNPN, CDR2 SVGIG (reference sequence). Here the CDR3 reads CAWKKPLAAGNTDTQYF. DNA of the CDR3: TGTGCCTGGAAGAAACCCCTAGCGGCGGGGAACACAGATACGCAGTATTTT.

This chain uses TRBV7-2 with TRBJ1-2, with 7 bases matching TRBD1. Germline assignment: CDR1 SGHTA and CDR2 FQGNSA. The CDR3 loop spans 15 amino acids. The trim removed 1 base at V and 1 base at J, leaving 3 bases unmatched. This CDR3 is CASSLVGGINYGYTF. In nucleotides, the CDR3 is TGTGCCAGCAGCTTAGTAGGGGGCATTAACTATGGCTACACCTTC.

This chain connects TRBV4-1 to TRBJ1-2, with 7 bases fitting TRBD1. Germline CDR1 and CDR2: MGHRA and YSYEKL. Trimming at V came to 0 bases and at J to 3 bases, leaving 4 bases not matched to a gene. The CDR3 length is 15 residues. The CDR3 coding sequence is TGCGCCAGCAGCCAAGAAACAGGGGAGGACTATGGCTACACCTTC. This translates into CASSQETGEDYGYTF.

The rearrangement joins TRBV5-1 to TRBJ1-3; D is ambiguous. Germline V lookup: CDR1 SGHRS, CDR2 YFSETQ. The CDR3 is 13 amino acids. V lost 0 bases and J 7 bases, leaving 8 bases between the germline ends. The CDR3 DNA follows: TGCGCCAGCAGCTTGGATGGGCCCAACACCATATATTTT. As protein: CASSLDGPNTIYF.

V gene TRBV7-9 combines with J gene TRBJ2-7, with 7 bases matching TRBD1. The CDR3 contains 16 residues. V was clipped by 5 bases and J by 4 bases; unmatched bases: 14. The germline CDR1 and CDR2 sequences are SEHNR and FQNEAQ (reference sequence). Here the CDR3 DNA reads TGTGCCAGCAGCACCGGTACAGGGGCTCGGGTTTACGAGCAGTACTTC. This translates into CASSTGTGARVYEQYF.

The chain joins TRBV14 to TRBJ1-2, with 10 nucleotides matching TRBD1. With 7 bases clipped from V and 2 bases from J, the junction kept 4 bases outside the gene matches. The CDR3 is 14 residues long. Germline CDR1 reads SGHDN; CDR2 reads FVKESK. CDR3: CASNRDRGNYGYTF. In nucleotides, the CDR3 is TGTGCCAGCAACCGGGACAGGGGAAACTATGGCTACACCTTC.